This T cell receptor beta chain derives from a study of identifying expanded T cells in peripheral blood. Overall study findings and caveats: Over about two and four weeks, about 17 and 20 clones changed, versus roughly 1.1 between replicates.

As concerns this clone: No antigen is known for it.

Healthy donors had no documented immune events, such as infections, while sampled. Sequencing was performed with immunoSEQ multiplex PCR; in TCRdb, only in-frame clones are kept and a portion is missing. The sample gives roughly 63,000 clones, approximately 83% of which show up once; about 20% is in the top ten. From germline, CDR1 is SGHRS and CDR2 YFSETQ. V shed 2 bases and J shed 4 bases, with 3 bases lying between them. This CDR3 has 11 residues. The receptor was derived from a person aged 18-70 years in good health. The J gene is TRBJ2-5, the V gene TRBV5-1, with D uncertain. Sequenced input: blood. In DNA form, the CDR3 reads TGCGCCAGCAGCTTCGGAGAGACCCAGTACTTC. Protein product: CASSFGETQYF.